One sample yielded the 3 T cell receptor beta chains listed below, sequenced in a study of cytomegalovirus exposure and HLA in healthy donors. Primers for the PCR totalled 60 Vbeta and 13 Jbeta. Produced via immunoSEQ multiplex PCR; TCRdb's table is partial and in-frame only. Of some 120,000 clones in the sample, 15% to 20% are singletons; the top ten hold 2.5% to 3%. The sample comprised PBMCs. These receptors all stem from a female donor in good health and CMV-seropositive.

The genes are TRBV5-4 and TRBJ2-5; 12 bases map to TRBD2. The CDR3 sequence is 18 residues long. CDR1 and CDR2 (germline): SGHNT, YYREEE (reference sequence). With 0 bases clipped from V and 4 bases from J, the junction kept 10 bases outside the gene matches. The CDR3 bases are TGTGCCAGCAGCTTGGCTAGCGGGAGGGCCGGGGAGGGAGAGACCCAGTACTTC. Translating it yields CASSLASGRAGEGETQYF.

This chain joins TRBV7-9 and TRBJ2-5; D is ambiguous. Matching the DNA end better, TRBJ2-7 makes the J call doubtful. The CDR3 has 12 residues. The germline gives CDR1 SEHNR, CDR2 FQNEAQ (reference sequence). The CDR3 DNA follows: TGTGCCAGCAGCTCCCCCTCAGGCGAGCAGTACTTC. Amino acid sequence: CASSSPSGEQYF.

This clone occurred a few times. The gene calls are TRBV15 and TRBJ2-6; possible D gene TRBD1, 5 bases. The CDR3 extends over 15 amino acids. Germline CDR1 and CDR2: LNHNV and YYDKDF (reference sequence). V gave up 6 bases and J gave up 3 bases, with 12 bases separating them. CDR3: CATRSADSGANVLTF. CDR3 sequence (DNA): TGTGCCACCAGGTCGGCCGACAGTGGGGCCAACGTCCTGACTTTC. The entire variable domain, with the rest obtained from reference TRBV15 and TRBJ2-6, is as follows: DAMVIQNPRYQVTQFGKPVTLSCSQTLNHNVMYWYQQKSSQAPKLLFHYYDKDFNNEADTPDNFQSRRPNTSFCFLDIRSPGLGDTAMYLCATRSADSGANVLTFGAGSRLTVL.